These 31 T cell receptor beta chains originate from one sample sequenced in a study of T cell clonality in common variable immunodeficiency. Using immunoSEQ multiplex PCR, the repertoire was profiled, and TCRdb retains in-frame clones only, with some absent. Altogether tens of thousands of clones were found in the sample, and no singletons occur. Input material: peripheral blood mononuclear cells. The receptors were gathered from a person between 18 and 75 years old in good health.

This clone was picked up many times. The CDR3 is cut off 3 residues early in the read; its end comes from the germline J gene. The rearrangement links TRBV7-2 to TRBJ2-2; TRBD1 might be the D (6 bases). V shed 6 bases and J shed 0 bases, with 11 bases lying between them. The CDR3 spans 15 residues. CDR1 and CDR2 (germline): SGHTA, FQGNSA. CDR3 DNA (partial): TGTGCCAGCAGGGAACAGGGATCGAACACCGGGGAG. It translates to CASREQGSNTGE. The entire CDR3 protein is CASREQGSNTGELFF.

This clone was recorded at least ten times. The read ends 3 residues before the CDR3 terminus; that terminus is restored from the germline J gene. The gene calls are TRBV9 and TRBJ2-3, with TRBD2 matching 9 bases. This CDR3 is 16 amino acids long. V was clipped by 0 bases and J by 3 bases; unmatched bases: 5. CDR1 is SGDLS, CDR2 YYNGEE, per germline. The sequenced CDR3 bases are TGTGCCAGCAGCGTAGCTGGGAGCGGGAGGACAGATACG. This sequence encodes CASSVAGSGRTDT. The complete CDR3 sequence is CASSVAGSGRTDTQYF.

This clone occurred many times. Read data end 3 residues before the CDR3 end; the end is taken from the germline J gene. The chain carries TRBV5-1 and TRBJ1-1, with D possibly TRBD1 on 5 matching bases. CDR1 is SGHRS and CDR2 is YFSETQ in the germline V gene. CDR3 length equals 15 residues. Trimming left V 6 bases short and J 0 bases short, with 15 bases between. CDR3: CASKSPGDLNTEAFF. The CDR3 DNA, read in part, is TGCGCCAGCAAAAGCCCGGGGGACTTGAACACTGAA.

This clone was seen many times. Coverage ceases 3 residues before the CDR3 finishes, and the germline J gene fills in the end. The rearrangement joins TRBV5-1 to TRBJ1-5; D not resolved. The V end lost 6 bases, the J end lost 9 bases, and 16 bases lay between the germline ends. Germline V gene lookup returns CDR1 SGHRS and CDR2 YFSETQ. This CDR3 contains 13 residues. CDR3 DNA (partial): TGCGCCAGCACCCCGTCCAGCGAGTGGCCC. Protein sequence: CASTPSSEWP. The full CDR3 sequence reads CASTPSSEWPQHF.

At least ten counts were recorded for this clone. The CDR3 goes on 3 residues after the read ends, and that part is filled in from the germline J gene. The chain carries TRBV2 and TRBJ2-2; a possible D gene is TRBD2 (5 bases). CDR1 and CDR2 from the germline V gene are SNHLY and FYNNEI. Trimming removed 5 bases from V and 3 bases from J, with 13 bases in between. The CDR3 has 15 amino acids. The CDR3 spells CASSPGLRDTGELFF. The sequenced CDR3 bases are TGTGCCAGCAGTCCCGGACTGCGGGACACCGGGGAG. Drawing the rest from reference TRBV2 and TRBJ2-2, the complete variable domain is EPEVTQTPSHQVTQMGQEVILRCVPISNHLYFYWYRQILGQKVEFLVSFYNNEISEKSEIFDDQFSVERPDGSNFTLKIRSTKLEDSAMYFCASSPGLRDTGELFFGEGSRLTVL.

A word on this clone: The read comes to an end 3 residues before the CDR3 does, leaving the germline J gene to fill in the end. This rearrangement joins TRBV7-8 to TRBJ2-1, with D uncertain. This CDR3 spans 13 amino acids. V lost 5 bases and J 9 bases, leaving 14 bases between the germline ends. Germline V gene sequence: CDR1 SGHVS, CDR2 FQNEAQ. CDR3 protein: CASSLGSQPEQFF. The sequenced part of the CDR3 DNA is TGTGCCAGCAGCCTCGGGTCCCAACCTGAG.

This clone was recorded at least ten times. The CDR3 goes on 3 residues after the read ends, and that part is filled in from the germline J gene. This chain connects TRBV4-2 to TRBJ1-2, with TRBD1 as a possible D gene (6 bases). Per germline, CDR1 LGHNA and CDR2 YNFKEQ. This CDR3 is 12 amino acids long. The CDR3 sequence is CASSSRTVRYTF. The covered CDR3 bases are TGTGCCAGCAGCTCTCGGACAGTTCGC.

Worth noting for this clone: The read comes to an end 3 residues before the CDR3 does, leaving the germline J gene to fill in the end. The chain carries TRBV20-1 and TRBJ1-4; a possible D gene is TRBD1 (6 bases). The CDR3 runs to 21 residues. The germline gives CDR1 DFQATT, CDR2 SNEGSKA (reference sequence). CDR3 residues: CSARIIEARGPGGSYNSPLFF. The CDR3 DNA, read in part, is TGCAGTGCTAGAATAATCGAGGCGCGGGGGCCTGGCGGGTCCTATAATTCACCA.

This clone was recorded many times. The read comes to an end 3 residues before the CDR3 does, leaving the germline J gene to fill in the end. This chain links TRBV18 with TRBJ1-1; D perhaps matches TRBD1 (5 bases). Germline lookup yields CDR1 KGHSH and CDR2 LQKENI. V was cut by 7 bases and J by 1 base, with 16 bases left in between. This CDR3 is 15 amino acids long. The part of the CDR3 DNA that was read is TGTGCCAGCTATCAAAGACAGTCACCGAACACTGAA. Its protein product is CASYQRQSPNTE. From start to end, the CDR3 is CASYQRQSPNTEAFF.

The DNA read from the CDR3 is TGTGCCAGCTTAACCGAGCTGAGTACG. This gives the protein CASLTELST. The full CDR3 protein is CASLTELSTQYF. This rearrangement joins TRBV2 to TRBJ2-3; D not certain. With the read ending 3 residues before the CDR3 end, the germline J gene is used to fill in that end. The length of the CDR3 is 12 residues. The V and J ends lost 8 bases and 8 bases respectively, with 14 bases between them. Germline CDR1 and CDR2: SNHLY and FYNNEI.

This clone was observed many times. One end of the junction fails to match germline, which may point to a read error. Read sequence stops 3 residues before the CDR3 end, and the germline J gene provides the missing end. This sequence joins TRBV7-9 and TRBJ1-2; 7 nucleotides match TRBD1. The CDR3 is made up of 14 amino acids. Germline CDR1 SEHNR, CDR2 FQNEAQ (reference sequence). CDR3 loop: CASSIAGGSYGYTF. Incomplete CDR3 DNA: TGTGCCAGCAGCATAGCAGGGGGAAGCTATGGC.

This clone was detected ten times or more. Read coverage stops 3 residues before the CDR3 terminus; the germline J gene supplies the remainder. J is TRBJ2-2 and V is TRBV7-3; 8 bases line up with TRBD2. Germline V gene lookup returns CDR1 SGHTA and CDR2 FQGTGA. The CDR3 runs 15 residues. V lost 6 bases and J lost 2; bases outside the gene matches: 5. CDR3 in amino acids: CASSYGTSNTGELFF. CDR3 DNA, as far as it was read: TGTGCCAGCAGTTATGGGACTAGTAACACCGGGGAG.

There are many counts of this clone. The CDR3 protein is CASTTEGVYTYEQYF. Partial CDR3 DNA: TGTGCCAGCACCACAGAGGGGGTTTATACCTACGAG. The gene calls are TRBV2 and TRBJ2-7; maybe TRBD1 (6 bases). From the germline J gene comes the end of the CDR3, since the read stops 3 residues before it. The CDR3 runs 15 residues. The ends were cut back, 7 bases at V and 2 bases at J, with 18 bases in the middle. Germline V gene lookup returns CDR1 SNHLY and CDR2 FYNNEI.

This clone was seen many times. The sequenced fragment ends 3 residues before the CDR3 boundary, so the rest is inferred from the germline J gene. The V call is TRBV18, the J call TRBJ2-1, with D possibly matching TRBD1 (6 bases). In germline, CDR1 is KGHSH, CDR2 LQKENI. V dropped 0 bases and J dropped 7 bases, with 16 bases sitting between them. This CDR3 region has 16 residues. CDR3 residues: CASSPPNRASGNEQFF. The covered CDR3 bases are TGTGCCAGCTCACCACCGAACAGGGCGTCGGGTAATGAG.

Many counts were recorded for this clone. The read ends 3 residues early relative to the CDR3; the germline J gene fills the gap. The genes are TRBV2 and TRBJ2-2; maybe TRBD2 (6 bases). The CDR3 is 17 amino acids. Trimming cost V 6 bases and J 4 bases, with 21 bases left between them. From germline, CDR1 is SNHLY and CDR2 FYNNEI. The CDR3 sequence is CASSVLAGKESTGELFF. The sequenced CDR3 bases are TGTGCCAGCAGCGTGCTGGCGGGGAAGGAGAGCACCGGGGAG.

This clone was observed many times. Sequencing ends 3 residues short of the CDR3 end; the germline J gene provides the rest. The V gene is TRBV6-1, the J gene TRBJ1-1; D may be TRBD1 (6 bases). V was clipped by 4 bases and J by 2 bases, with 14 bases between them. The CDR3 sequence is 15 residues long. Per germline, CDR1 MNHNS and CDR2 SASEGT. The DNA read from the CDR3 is TGTGCCAGCAGTGCCTTTCAGGACAGAAACACTGAA. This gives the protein CASSAFQDRNTE. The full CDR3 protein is CASSAFQDRNTEAFF.

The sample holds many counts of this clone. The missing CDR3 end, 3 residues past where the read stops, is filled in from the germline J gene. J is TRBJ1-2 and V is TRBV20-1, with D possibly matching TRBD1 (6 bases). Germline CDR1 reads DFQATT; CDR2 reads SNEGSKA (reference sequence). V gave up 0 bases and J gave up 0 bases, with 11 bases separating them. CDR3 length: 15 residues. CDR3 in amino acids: CSAREGTSANYGYTF. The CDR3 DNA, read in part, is TGCAGTGCTAGAGAAGGGACATCCGCTAACTATGGC.

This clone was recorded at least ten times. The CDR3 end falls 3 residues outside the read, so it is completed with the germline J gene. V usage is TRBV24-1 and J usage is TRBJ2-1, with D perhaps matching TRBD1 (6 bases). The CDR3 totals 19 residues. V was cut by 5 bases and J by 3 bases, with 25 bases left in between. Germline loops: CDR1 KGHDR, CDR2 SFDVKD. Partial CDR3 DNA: TGTGCCACCAGTGCCCAGTCACAGGGTGGCGGAATATACTACAATGAG. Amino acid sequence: CATSAQSQGGGIYYNE. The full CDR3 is CATSAQSQGGGIYYNEQFF.

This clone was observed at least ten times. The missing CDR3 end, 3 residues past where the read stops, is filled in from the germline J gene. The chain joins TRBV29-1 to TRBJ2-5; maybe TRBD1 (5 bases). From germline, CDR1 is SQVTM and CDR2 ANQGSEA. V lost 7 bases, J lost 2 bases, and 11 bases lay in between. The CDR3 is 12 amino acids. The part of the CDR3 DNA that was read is TGCAGCGCTATTGACAGACAAGAGACC. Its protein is CSAIDRQET. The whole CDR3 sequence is CSAIDRQETQYF.

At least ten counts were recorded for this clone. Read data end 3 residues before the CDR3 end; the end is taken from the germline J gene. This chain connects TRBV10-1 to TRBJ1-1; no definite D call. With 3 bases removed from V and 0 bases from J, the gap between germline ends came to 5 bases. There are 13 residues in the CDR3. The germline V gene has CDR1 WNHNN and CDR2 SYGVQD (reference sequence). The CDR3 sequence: CASSDTVNTEAFF. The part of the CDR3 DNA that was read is TGCGCCAGCAGTGACACGGTGAACACTGAA.

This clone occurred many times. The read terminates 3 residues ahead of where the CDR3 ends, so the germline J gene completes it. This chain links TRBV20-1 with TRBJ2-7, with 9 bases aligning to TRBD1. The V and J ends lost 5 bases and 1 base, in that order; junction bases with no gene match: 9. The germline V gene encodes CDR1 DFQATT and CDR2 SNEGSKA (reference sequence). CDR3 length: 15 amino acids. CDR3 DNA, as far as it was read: TGCAGTGCTGGGGGGGGGACAGGGATTTCCTACGAG. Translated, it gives CSAGGGTGISYE. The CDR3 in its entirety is CSAGGGTGISYEQYF.

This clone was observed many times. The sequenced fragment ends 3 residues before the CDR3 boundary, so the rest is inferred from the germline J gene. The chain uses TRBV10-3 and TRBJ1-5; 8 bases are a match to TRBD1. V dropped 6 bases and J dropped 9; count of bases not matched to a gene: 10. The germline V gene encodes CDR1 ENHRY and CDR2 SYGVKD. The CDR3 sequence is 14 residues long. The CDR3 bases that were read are TGTGCCATCAGGGACAGGGCGGGTGAAGGGCCC. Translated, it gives CAIRDRAGEGP. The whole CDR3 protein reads CAIRDRAGEGPQHF.

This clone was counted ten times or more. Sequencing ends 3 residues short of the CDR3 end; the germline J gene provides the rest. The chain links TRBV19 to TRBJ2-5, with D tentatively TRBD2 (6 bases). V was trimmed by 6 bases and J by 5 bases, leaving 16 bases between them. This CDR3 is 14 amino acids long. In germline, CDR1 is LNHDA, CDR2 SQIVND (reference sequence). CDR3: CASRAGSGGETQYF. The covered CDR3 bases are TGTGCCAGTAGGGCCGGGAGCGGTGGGGAGACC.

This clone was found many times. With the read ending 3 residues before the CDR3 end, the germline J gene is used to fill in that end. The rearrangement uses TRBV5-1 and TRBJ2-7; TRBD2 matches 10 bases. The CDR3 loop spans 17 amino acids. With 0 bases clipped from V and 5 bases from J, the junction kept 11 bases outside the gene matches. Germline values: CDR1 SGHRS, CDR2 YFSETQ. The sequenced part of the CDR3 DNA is TGCGCCAGCAGCTTGGAACCCCCTCTAGCGGGAGTTAACGAG. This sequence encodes CASSLEPPLAGVNE. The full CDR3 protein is CASSLEPPLAGVNEQYF.

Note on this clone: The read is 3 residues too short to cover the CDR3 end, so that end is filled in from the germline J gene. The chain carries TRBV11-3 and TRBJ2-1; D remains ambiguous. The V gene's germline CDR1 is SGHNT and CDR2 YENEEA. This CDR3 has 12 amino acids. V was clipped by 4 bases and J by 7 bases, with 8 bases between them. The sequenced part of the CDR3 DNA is TGTGCCAGCAGCTCATATCGGAATGAG. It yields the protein CASSSYRNE. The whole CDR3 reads CASSSYRNEQFF.

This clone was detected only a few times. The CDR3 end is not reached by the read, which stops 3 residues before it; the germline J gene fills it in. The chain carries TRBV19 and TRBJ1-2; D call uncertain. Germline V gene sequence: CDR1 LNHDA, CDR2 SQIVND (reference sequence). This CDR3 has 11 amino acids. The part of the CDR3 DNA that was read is TGTGCCAGTAAGGCGGCCGGCGAC. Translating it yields CASKAAGD. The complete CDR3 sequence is CASKAAGDYTF. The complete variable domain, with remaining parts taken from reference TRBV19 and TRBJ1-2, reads DGGITQSPKYLFRKEGQNVTLSCEQNLNHDAMYWYRQDPGQGLRLIYYSQIVNDFQKGDIAEGYSVSREKKESFPLTVTSAQKNPTAFYLCASKAAGDYTFGSGTRLTVV.

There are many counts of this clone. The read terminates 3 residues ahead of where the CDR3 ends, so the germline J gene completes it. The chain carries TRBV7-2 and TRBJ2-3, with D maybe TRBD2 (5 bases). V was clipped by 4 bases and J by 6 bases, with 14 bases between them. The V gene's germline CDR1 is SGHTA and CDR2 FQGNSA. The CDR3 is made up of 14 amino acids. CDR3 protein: CASSYGYERDTQYF. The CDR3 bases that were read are TGTGCCAGCAGCTACGGCTATGAGCGGGATACG.

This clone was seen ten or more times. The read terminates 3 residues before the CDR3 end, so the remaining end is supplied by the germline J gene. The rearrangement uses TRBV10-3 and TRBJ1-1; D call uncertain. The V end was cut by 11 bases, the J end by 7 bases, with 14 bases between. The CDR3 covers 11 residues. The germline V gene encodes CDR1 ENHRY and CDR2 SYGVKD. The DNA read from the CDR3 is TGTGCCTCCCATGAGGGCCGTGAA. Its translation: CASHEGRE. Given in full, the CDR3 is CASHEGREAFF.

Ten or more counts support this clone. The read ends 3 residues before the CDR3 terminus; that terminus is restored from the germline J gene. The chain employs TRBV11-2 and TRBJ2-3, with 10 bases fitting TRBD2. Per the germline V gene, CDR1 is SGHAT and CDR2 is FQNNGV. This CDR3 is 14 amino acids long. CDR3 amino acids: CASSLVQTSGTQYF. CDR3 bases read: TGTGCCAGCAGCTTAGTTCAGACTAGCGGGACG.

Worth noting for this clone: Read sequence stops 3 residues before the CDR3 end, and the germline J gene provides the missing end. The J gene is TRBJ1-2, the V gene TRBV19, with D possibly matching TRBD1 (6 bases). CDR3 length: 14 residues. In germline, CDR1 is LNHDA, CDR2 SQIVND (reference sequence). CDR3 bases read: TGTGCCAGTAATAGGGGGGGAGGGCCACGAGAC. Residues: CASNRGGGPRD. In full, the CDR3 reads CASNRGGGPRDYTF. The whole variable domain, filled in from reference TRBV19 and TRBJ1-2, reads DGGITQSPKYLFRKEGQNVTLSCEQNLNHDAMYWYRQDPGQGLRLIYYSQIVNDFQKGDIAEGYSVSREKKESFPLTVTSAQKNPTAFYLCASNRGGGPRDYTFGSGTRLTVV.

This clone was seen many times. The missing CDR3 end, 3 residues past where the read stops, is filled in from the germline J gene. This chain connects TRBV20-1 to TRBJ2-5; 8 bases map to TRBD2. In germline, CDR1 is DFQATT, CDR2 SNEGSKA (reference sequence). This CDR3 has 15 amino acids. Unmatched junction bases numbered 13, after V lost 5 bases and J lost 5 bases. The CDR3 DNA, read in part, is TGCAGTGCTCCTTCACTAGCGGCAGGGCGGGAGACC. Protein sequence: CSAPSLAAGRET. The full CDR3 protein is CSAPSLAAGRETQYF.